The present T cell receptor (beta chain) was sequenced within a study of blood T cell repertoires in COVID-19. This clone appeared a few times. The CDR3 is made up of 13 amino acids. V gave up 5 bases and J gave up 3 bases; unmatched junction bases: 3. Germline V lookup: CDR1 SGHDN, CDR2 FVKESK. Per the original methods: Reference gene primer amplification in the assay estimated nucleated cell counts. Only in-frame clones appear in the TCRdb table, and some are missing; sequencing was by immunoSEQ multiplex PCR. V, J and clone size derive from that table, while D and trimming were established from the DNA sequence. In the table there are around 250,000 clones, approximately 84% of which are singletons.

V is TRBV14 and J is TRBJ1-1; 7 nucleotides line up with TRBD1. Sequencing was done on a sample of peripheral blood. This TCR was recovered from a woman of 80 years or more with acute or convalescent COVID-19. CDR3 coding DNA: TGTGCCAGCAGCGAACAGGGGTACACTGAAGCTTTCTTT. Its protein is CASSEQGYTEAFF.